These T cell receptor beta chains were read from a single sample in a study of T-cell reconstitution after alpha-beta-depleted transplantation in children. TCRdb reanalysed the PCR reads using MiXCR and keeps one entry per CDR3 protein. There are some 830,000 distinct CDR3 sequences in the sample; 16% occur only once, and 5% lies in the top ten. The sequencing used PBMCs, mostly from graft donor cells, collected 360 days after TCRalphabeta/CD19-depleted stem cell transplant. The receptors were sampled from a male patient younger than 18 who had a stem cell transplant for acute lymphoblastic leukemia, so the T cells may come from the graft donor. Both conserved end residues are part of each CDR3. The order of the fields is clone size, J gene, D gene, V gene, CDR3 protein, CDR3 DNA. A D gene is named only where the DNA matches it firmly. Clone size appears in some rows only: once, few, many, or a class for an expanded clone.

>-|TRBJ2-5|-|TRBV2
CASNDRAGRETQYF
TGTGCCAGCAACGATCGGGCTGGGAGAGAGACCCAGTACTTC
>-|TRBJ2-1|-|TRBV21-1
CASTLEDRGTNEQFF
TGTGCCAGCACCCTTGAGGACAGGGGCACCAATGAGCAGTTCTTC
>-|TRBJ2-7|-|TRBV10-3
CAISESGATEQYF
TGTGCCATCAGTGAGTCAGGAGCGACCGAGCAGTACTTC
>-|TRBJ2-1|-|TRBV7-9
CASSPIGVSSYNEQFF
TGTGCCAGCAGCCCTATAGGGGTGAGCTCCTACAATGAGCAGTTCTTC
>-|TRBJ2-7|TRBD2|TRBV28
CASSLRASGNSKYF
TGTGCCAGCAGTTTGAGAGCCAGCGGGAATAGTAAGTACTTC
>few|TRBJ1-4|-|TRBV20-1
CSAPLGATNEKLFF
TGCAGTGCCCCGCTCGGGGCAACTAATGAAAAACTGTTTTTT
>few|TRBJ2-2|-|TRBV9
CASSLGTAANTGELFF
TGTGCCAGCAGCCTCGGGACCGCCGCGAACACCGGGGAGCTGTTTTTT
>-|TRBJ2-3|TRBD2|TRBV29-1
CSVFSAAGGVSTDTQYF
TGCAGCGTTTTTTCCGCGGCGGGAGGTGTGAGCACAGATACGCAGTATTTT
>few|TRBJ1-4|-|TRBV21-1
CASSKGTRGGTNEKLFF
TGTGCCAGCAGCAAAGGGACCCGGGGAGGAACTAATGAAAAACTGTTTTTT
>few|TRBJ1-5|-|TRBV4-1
CASSQEGRRDQPQHF
TGCGCCAGCAGCCAAGAAGGGCGGAGGGATCAGCCCCAGCATTTT
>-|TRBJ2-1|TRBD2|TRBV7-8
CASSFPRLAPYNEQFF
TGTGCCAGCAGCTTTCCCAGACTAGCCCCCTACAATGAGCAGTTCTTC
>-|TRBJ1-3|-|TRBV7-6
CASSVTAGNTIYF
TGTGCCAGCAGCGTTACAGCTGGAAACACCATATATTTT
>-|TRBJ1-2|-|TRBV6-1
CASSADTIYGYTF
TGTGCCAGCAGTGCCGACACAATTTATGGCTACACCTTC
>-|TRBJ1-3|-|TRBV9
CASSVVSASSGNTIYF
TGTGCCAGCAGCGTAGTATCCGCCTCCTCTGGAAACACCATATATTTT
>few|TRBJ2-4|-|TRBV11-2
CASSLVGTWEMGKNIQYF
TGTGCCAGCAGCTTAGTGGGGACTTGGGAGATGGGCAAAAACATTCAGTACTTC
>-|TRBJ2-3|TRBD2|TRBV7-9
CASSSTSGSITDTQYF
TGTGCCAGCAGCTCAACTAGCGGGAGTATCACAGATACGCAGTATTTT
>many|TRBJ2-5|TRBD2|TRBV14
CASSSSGSWETQYF
TGTGCCAGCAGCTCTAGCGGGAGTTGGGAGACCCAGTACTTC
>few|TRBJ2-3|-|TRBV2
CASSKQTGLSTDTQYF
TGTGCCAGCAGTAAACAAACGGGACTCAGCACAGATACGCAGTATTTT
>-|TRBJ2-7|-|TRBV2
CASTAGPLSYEQYF
TGTGCCAGCACCGCGGGACCGCTCTCCTACGAGCAGTACTTC
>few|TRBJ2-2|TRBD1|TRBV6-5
CASSYFARGQGAGELFF
TGTGCCAGCAGTTACTTCGCCCGGGGACAGGGTGCCGGGGAGCTGTTTTTT
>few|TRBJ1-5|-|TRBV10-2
CASTEPHLAEPQHF
TGCGCCAGCACCGAACCCCATCTTGCGGAGCCCCAGCATTTT
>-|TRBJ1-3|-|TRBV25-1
CASSVGADTIYF
TGTGCCAGCAGTGTGGGGGCTGACACCATATATTTT
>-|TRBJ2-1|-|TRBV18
CASPGPAGQFF
TGTGCCAGCCCGGGGCCAGCGGGTCAGTTCTTC
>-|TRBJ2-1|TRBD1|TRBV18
CASSRDRVSNEQFF
TGTGCCAGCTCACGGGACAGGGTGAGCAATGAGCAGTTCTTC
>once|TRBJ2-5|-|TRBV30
CAWSPDGEETQYF
TGTGCCTGGAGTCCGGACGGAGAAGAGACCCAGTACTTC
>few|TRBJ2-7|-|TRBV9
CASSVGGSHEQYF
TGTGCCAGCAGCGTAGGAGGGTCCCACGAGCAGTACTTC
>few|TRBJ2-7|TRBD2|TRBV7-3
CASSLGTNLRYEQYF
TGTGCCAGCAGCTTAGGGACTAACCTTAGATACGAGCAGTACTTC
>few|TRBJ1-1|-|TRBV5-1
CASSLDALDPMNTEAFF
TGCGCCAGCAGCCTGGACGCCCTTGACCCCATGAACACTGAAGCTTTCTTT
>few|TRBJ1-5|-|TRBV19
CASSGWADSNQPQHF
TGTGCCAGTAGTGGATGGGCCGATAGCAATCAGCCCCAGCATTTT
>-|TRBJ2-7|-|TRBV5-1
CASSLERPPYEQYF
TGCGCCAGCAGCTTGGAAAGACCACCCTACGAGCAGTACTTC
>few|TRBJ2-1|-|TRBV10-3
CAIGAGDNEQFF
TGTGCCATCGGGGCAGGAGACAATGAGCAGTTCTTC
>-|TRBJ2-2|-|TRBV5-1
CASSSLSGTGELFF
TGCGCCAGCAGCTCTCTTTCTGGCACCGGGGAGCTGTTTTTT
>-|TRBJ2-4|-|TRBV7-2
CASSLVRVAKNIQYF
TGTGCCAGCAGCTTAGTAAGAGTAGCCAAAAACATTCAGTACTTC
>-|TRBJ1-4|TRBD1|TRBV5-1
CASSFGDRAEKLFF
TGCGCCAGCAGCTTTGGGGACAGGGCTGAAAAACTGTTTTTT
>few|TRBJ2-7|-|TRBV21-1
CATRGGEQYF
TGTGCCACCCGGGGAGGGGAGCAGTACTTC
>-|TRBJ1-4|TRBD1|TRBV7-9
CASSGQAVGEKLFF
TGTGCCAGCAGCGGACAGGCAGTAGGGGAAAAACTGTTTTTT
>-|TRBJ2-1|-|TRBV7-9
CASRPFAGPSYNEQFF
TGTGCCAGCAGACCGTTCGCGGGACCATCCTACAATGAGCAGTTCTTC
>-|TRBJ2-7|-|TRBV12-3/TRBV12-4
CASSLGGSGLEQYF
TGTGCCAGCAGTTTAGGAGGGAGTGGGTTGGAGCAGTACTTC
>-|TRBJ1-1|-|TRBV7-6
CASSIQASVYTEAFF
TGTGCCAGCAGCATCCAAGCCAGCGTTTACACTGAAGCTTTCTTT
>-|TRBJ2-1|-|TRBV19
CASSASRESGYNEQFF
TGTGCCAGTAGTGCAAGCAGGGAATCGGGCTACAATGAGCAGTTCTTC
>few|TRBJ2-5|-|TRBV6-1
CASSRPPGEETQYF
TGTGCCAGCAGTCGACCCCCGGGGGAAGAGACCCAGTACTTC
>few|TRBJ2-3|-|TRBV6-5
CASSYSIASGTDTQYF
TGTGCCAGCAGTTACTCGATCGCTAGCGGCACAGATACGCAGTATTTT
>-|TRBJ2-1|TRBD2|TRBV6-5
CASSYEGLAGGLEQFF
TGTGCCAGCAGTTACGAGGGACTAGCGGGAGGTCTTGAGCAGTTCTTC
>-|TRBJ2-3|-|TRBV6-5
CASSYSHLVTDTQYF
TGTGCCAGCAGTTACTCTCATTTAGTCACAGATACGCAGTATTTT
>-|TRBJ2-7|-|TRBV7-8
CASSLDEDGAYEQYF
TGTGCCAGCAGCTTGGACGAGGACGGGGCCTACGAGCAGTACTTC
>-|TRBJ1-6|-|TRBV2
CASSEALSRNSPLHF
TGTGCCAGCAGTGAAGCCCTTTCGAGGAATTCACCCCTCCACTTT
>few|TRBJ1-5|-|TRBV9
CASSVGAAPYQPQHF
TGTGCCAGCAGCGTAGGGGCAGCACCGTATCAGCCCCAGCATTTT
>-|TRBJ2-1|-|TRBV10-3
CAISAAENEQFF
TGTGCCATCAGTGCGGCGGAGAATGAGCAGTTCTTC
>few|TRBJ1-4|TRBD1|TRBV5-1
CASSPLDRAEKLFF
TGCGCCAGCAGCCCCCTGGACAGGGCAGAAAAACTGTTTTTT
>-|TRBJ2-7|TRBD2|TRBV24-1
CATSDSSGVFYEQYF
TGTGCCACCAGTGATTCTAGCGGGGTCTTCTACGAGCAGTACTTC
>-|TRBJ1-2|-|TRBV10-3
CAISEEARYGYTF
TGTGCCATCAGTGAGGAGGCGAGATATGGCTACACCTTC
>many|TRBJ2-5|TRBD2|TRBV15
CATSRDLAGEETQYF
TGTGCCACCAGCAGAGATCTAGCGGGAGAGGAGACCCAGTACTTC
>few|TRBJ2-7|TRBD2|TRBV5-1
CASSLSGRAVEQYF
TGCGCCAGCAGCCTAAGCGGGAGGGCGGTCGAGCAGTACTTC
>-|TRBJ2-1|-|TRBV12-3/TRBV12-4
CASSLKGQYNEQFF
TGTGCCAGCAGTTTGAAAGGCCAGTACAATGAGCAGTTCTTC
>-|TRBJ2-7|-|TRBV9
CASSVASALDEQYF
TGTGCCAGCAGCGTAGCTAGTGCTTTGGACGAGCAGTACTTC